The clone carrying this TCR beta chain was counted between two and nine times. Per sample, at least 5 micrograms of total RNA were extracted. The data originate from a study of blood T cells in healthy people across ages. Alongside a J-beta primer mix, a sample-barcoded 5' primer served in a second PCR lasting about 7 to 11 cycles. The template-switch adaptor, which had 12 random nucleotides, put a tag on each cDNA molecule. TCRdb passed the 5' RACE reads through MiXCR, listing each CDR3 protein once. The data show hundreds of thousands of distinct CDR3 sequences, around 25% seen once. A further study also used this sample, focusing on T cells of mothers and their children. In that study: The study sampled three healthy Caucasian mothers and their six children.

The clonotype comes from a boy younger than 18 in good health. What was sequenced was blood.

The CDR3 DNA sequence: TGCAGTGCTAGAGAAAAGCGGGGGGGCTCCTACAATGAGCAGTTCTTC. Translation: CSAREKRGGSYNEQFF. V and J are TRBV20-1 and TRBJ2-1, with 10 bases that match TRBD2. This CDR3 is built from 16 residues. Trimming cost V 0 bases and J 0 bases; bases outside gene matches: 2. Germline V gives CDR1 DFQATT, CDR2 SNEGSKA (reference sequence).